The entry below describes one T cell receptor beta chain. With a much larger clone just one base away, this may be a read error. CDR3 length: 13 residues. Per the germline V gene, CDR1 is DFQATT and CDR2 is SNEGSKA (reference sequence). TCRdb reprocessed the multiplex PCR reads via MiXCR and lists one record per CDR3 protein. There are over 150,000 distinct CDR3 sequences in the sample; around a third occur only once, and 4% to 5.5% lies in the top ten. The lymph nodes were axillary draining lymph nodes from breast cancer patients. This record comes from a study of breast tumors, draining lymph nodes, adjacent tissues.

Sequenced sample: axillary lymph node tissue. The TCR sequence derives from a female donor with breast cancer. Some clones in this sample may be carry-over from other donors' samples. J is TRBJ2-1 and V is TRBV20-1; TRBD1 is a possible D gene (5 bases). The CDR3 region has the DNA TGCAGTGCTTTAGGGGTGGCCTACAATCAGCAGTTCTTC. This codes for CSALGVAYNQQFF.